Presented here are 18 T cell receptor beta chains from one specimen sequenced in a study of shared clonotypes between healthy human individuals (dated by TCRdb to the early 2020s). The library was generated by the immunoSEQ multiplex PCR assay. Imported from immuneACCESS, the table was reduced by TCRdb to in-frame sequences with V and J called. These copies leave out some clones; in studies compared against another copy, an unresolved V gene accounts for under half, and the cause of the remainder is not known. This sample comprises about 2.3 million clones, 85% to 95% of them detected only once. Around 0.4% of the sample comes from the top ten. Sequenced: naive CD4+ T cells from PBMCs. The cell subset or site tag for this specimen amounts to: CD45RA+ positively selected. Receptors originate from a man aged 18 to 29 in good health. Some clones in this sample may be carry-over from other donors' samples.

The chain couples TRBV30 to TRBJ2-3; 7 bases line up with TRBD1. Germline V gene data show CDR1 as GTSNPN and CDR2 as SVGIG (reference sequence). The CDR3 loop spans 14 amino acids. Unmatched junction bases numbered 10, after V lost 8 bases and J lost 2 bases. The CDR3 loop is CAARGGRDTDTQYF. The CDR3 nucleotides read TGTGCCGCCCGAGGGGGCCGGGACACAGATACGCAGTATTTT.

The rearrangement links TRBV28 to TRBJ2-2; D unclear. This CDR3 is 16 amino acids long. Germline CDR1 is MDHEN and CDR2 is SYDVKM. Between the trimmed V and J ends, which lost 5 bases and 2 bases, there was a span of 15 bases. CDR3 nucleotide sequence: TGTGCCAGCAGTGACCAAGGTACCCCCAACACCGGGGAGCTGTTTTTT. This translates into CASSDQGTPNTGELFF. The full variable domain, completed using reference TRBV28 and TRBJ2-2, is DVKVTQSSRYLVKRTGEKVFLECVQDMDHENMFWYRQDPGLGLRLIYFSYDVKMKEKGDIPEGYSVSREKKERFSLILESASTNQTSMYLCASSDQGTPNTGELFFGEGSRLTVL.

This clone was counted only a few times. This chain links TRBV19 with TRBJ1-5; D remains unclear. Germline assignment: CDR1 LNHDA and CDR2 SQIVND (reference sequence). CDR3 length equals 14 residues. V was cut by 9 bases and J by 6 bases, with 18 bases left in between. The CDR3 loop is CASQTREGIQPQHF. CDR3 DNA: TGTGCCAGCCAGACGAGGGAAGGTATTCAGCCCCAGCATTTT.

This chain joins TRBV10-3 and TRBJ2-2; D remains ambiguous. The CDR3 is made up of 16 amino acids. V lost 7 bases and J 1 base, leaving 16 bases between the germline ends. Germline V gives CDR1 ENHRY, CDR2 SYGVKD. The CDR3 region has the DNA TGTGCCATCAAGCCCCGATTACTGGAGAACACCGGGGAGCTGTTTTTT. Its translation is CAIKPRLLENTGELFF.

This chain joins TRBV11-2 and TRBJ1-1; the D is unclear. CDR3 length: 10 amino acids. CDR1 and CDR2 from the germline V gene are SGHAT and FQNNGV. Trimming stripped 4 bases from V and 8 bases from J, with 5 bases between. The CDR3 loop is CASSSIEAFF. In nucleotides, the CDR3 is TGTGCCAGCAGCTCGATAGAAGCTTTCTTT.

CDR3 amino acids: CASRRGANTGELFF. CDR3 DNA sequence: TGTGCCAGCAGGAGAGGGGCGAACACCGGGGAGCTGTTTTTT. The chain couples TRBV5-5 to TRBJ2-2; perhaps D is TRBD1 or TRBD2 (5 bases each). This CDR3 comprises 14 residues. With 5 bases removed from V and 0 bases from J, the gap between germline ends came to 8 bases. Per the germline V gene, CDR1 is SGHKS and CDR2 is YYEKEE (reference sequence). The full variable domain, completed using reference TRBV5-5 and TRBJ2-2, is DAGVTQSPTHLIKTRGQQVTLRCSPISGHKSVSWYQQVLGQGPQFIFQYYEKEERGRGNFPDRFSARQFPNYSSELNVNALLLGDSALYLCASRRGANTGELFFGEGSRLTVL.

CDR3 loop: CASSRRLAGSTDTQYF. Written as DNA, the CDR3 is TGTGCCAGCAGCCGGCGACTAGCGGGGTCCACAGATACGCAGTATTTT. The chain joins TRBV5-4 to TRBJ2-3, with 11 bases matching TRBD2. The V gene's germline CDR1 is SGHNT and CDR2 YYREEE (reference sequence). The CDR3 totals 16 residues. After removal of 4 bases from V and 2 bases from J, the junction contained 6 bases not matched to a gene.

The chain combines TRBV6-5 with TRBJ2-3; TRBD2 agrees at 12 bases. CDR1 and CDR2 from the germline V gene are MNHEY and SVGAGI. Unmatched junction bases numbered 2, after V lost 2 bases and J lost 5 bases. This CDR3 comprises 15 residues. The CDR3, as DNA: TGTGCCAGCAGTTACAGACTAGCGGGAGTAGATACGCAGTATTTT. Its protein product is CASSYRLAGVDTQYF.

The chain recombines TRBV6-1 with TRBJ1-2; D unresolved. This CDR3 comprises 12 residues. The germline V gene encodes CDR1 MNHNS and CDR2 SASEGT. Trimming took off 8 bases at V and 0 bases at J, with 7 bases between the two ends. CDR3 sequence: CASAEANYGYTF. The CDR3 DNA reads TGTGCCAGCGCGGAGGCTAACTATGGCTACACCTTC.

This clone was detected once. J is TRBJ1-2 and V is TRBV30, with TRBD1 matching over 9 bases. Germline CDR1 reads GTSNPN; CDR2 reads SVGIG (reference sequence). V gave up 0 bases and J gave up 7 bases; unmatched junction bases: 12. The CDR3 length is 16 residues. The CDR3 region is CAWSVQNAGTGSGYTF. The CDR3 bases are TGTGCCTGGAGTGTACAAAACGCGGGGACAGGGAGTGGCTACACCTTC.

Details on this clone: Other DNA sequences within the sample encode an identical CDR3. The chain couples TRBV4-1 to TRBJ2-5, with 7 bases aligning to TRBD2. V lost 0 bases and J lost 1; bases outside the gene matches: 2. The CDR3 is 15 amino acids. CDR1 and CDR2 (germline): MGHRA, YSYEKL. The CDR3 DNA reads TGCGCCAGCAGCCAAGATGGGGGGGGCCAAGAGACCCAGTACTTC. This encodes CASSQDGGGQETQYF.

The rearrangement joins TRBV12-5 to TRBJ1-2; the D gene is possibly TRBD1 (5 bases). Germline V lookup: CDR1 LGHNT, CDR2 FRNRAP. CDR3 length: 16 residues. Trimming took off 5 bases at V and 8 bases at J, with 24 bases between the two ends. CDR3 bases: TGTGCTAGTGGTGCCCCCTCGGGGAGTCGAAACAGGGGCTACACCTTC. Encoded protein: CASGAPSGSRNRGYTF. Drawing the rest from reference TRBV12-5 and TRBJ1-2, the complete variable domain is DARVTQTPRHKVTEMGQEVTMRCQPILGHNTVFWYRQTMMQGLELLAYFRNRAPLDDSGMPKDRFSAEMPDATLATLKIQPSEPRDSAVYFCASGAPSGSRNRGYTFGSGTRLTVV.

V is TRBV10-3 and J is TRBJ2-5; TRBD2 is a possible D gene (7 bases). Germline-derived CDR1 and CDR2 are ENHRY and SYGVKD. V gave up 8 bases and J gave up 5 bases, with 15 bases separating them. The CDR3 extends over 13 amino acids. The DNA of the CDR3 is TGTGCCATCGGAATAGGGGGGGGCGAGACCCAGTACTTC. Its protein is CAIGIGGGETQYF.

The chain combines TRBV5-6 with TRBJ2-2, with D possibly being TRBD1 or TRBD2 (6 bases each). The V and J ends lost 4 bases and 8 bases respectively, with 24 bases between them. Germline V gives CDR1 SGHDT, CDR2 YYEEEE. This CDR3 region has 17 residues. Written as DNA, the CDR3 is TGTGCCAGCAGCCCTTGGCGGTACAGGGAGGAGACAGGGGAGCTGTTTTTT. Translation: CASSPWRYREETGELFF. Together with reference TRBV5-6 and TRBJ2-2, the CDR3 gives the full variable domain: DAGVTQSPTHLIKTRGQQVTLRCSPKSGHDTVSWYQQALGQGPQFIFQYYEEEERQRGNFPDRFSGHQFPNYSSELNVNALLLGDSALYLCASSPWRYREETGELFFGEGSRLTVL.

The V call is TRBV30, the J call TRBJ2-7; TRBD2 aligns across 10 bases. The CDR3 consists of 18 residues. The ends lost 0 bases at V and 2 bases at J; junction bases unmatched: 13. Germline V CDR1 and CDR2: GTSNPN, SVGIG (reference sequence). CDR3: CAWSVKSGTSDRTYEQYF. As DNA, the CDR3 is TGTGCCTGGAGTGTAAAGTCCGGGACTAGCGACCGAACCTACGAGCAGTACTTC.

This clone was counted ten times or more. CDR3 sequence reads: CASSLVDRVTDEQFF. DNA of the CDR3: TGTGCCAGCAGCTTGGTTGACAGGGTAACGGATGAGCAGTTCTTC. This sequence joins TRBV5-6 and TRBJ2-1; 7 bases map to TRBD1. This CDR3 is 15 amino acids long. The germline CDR1 and CDR2 sequences are SGHDT and YYEEEE. J was trimmed by 8 bases and V by 0 bases; bases with no gene match: 8.

CDR3 sequence: CASSSLAGVGKNIQYF. DNA for the CDR3: TGTGCCAGCAGCTCATTAGCGGGGGTGGGCAAAAACATTCAGTACTTC. This sequence joins TRBV7-8 and TRBJ2-4, with TRBD2 matching 9 bases. V lost 4 bases, J lost 3 bases, and 7 bases stayed unmatched. There are 16 residues in the CDR3. Per the germline V gene, CDR1 is SGHVS and CDR2 is FQNEAQ. The full variable domain, completed using reference TRBV7-8 and TRBJ2-4, is GAGVSQSPRYKVAKRGQDVALRCDPISGHVSLFWYQQALGQGPEFLTYFQNEAQLDKSGLPSDRFFAERPEGSVSTLKIQRTQQEDSAVYLCASSSLAGVGKNIQYFGAGTRLSVL.

The rearrangement links TRBV7-3 to TRBJ2-1; 7 nucleotides agree with TRBD2. CDR1 is SGHTA and CDR2 is FQGTGA in the germline V gene. CDR3 length: 14 amino acids. Germline trimming cut 1 base from V and 9 bases from J; bases unmatched to any gene: 6. The CDR3 DNA is TGTGCCAGCAGCTTAATGGCTAGCGGTGGTGAGCAGTTCTTC. Amino acid sequence: CASSLMASGGEQFF.